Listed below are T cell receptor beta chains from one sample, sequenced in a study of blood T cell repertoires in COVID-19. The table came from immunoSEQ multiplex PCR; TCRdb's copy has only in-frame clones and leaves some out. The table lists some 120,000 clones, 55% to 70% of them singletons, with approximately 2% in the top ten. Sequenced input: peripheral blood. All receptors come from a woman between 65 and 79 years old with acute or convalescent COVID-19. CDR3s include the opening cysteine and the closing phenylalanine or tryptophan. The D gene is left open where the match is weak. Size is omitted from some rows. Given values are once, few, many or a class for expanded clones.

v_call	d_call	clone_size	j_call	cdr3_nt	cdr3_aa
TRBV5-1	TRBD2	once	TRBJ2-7	TGCGCCAGCAGCTTGGGGACTAGCGGAACCTACGAGCAGTACTTC	CASSLGTSGTYEQYF
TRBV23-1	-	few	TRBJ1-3	TGCGCCAGCAGTCATGGCCTACTGGGGCAGACTTGGAGCTCTGGAAACACCATATATTTT	CASSHGLLGQTWSSGNTIYF
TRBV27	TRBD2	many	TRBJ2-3	TGTGCCAGCACCAACAGAGGAAGCGGGAGGGCCCTCGGGACAGATACGCAGTATTTT	CASTNRGSGRALGTDTQYF
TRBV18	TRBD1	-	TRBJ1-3	TGTGCCAGCTCACTCGCACCGGGACAGGGAGGAAACACCATATATTTT	CASSLAPGQGGNTIYF
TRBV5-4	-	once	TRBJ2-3	TGTGCCAGCAGCTTGCGACAGGGCACAGATACGCAGTATTTT	CASSLRQGTDTQYF
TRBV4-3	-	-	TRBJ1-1	TGCGCCAGCAGCAGAAACCGGGGACAAACGAACACTGAAGCTTTCTTT	CASSRNRGQTNTEAFF
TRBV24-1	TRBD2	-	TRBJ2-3	TGTGCCACCAGTGACCCGGGACTAGCGAGCACAGATACGCAGTATTTT	CATSDPGLASTDTQYF
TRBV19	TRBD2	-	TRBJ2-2	TGTGCCAGTAGTGGGGTCGGCGGGGGGCTCGCGAACACCGGGGAGCTGTTTTTT	CASSGVGGGLANTGELFF
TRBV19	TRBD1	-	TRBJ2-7	TGTGCCAGTAGTGCAGGGACAGCAAGGGAGCAGTACTTC	CASSAGTAREQYF
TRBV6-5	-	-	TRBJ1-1	TGTGCCAGCAGGAAACAGGGTATGAACACTGAAGCTTTCTTT	CASRKQGMNTEAFF
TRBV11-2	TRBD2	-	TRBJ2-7	TGTGCCAGCAGCTTCAAAGCGGGGGAGTTTAAGCAGTACTTC	CASSFKAGEFKQYF
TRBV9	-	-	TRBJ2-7	TGTGCCAGCAGCGTGAGTCCAGGTTCGTACGAGCAGTACTTC	CASSVSPGSYEQYF
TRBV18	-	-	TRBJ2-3	TGTGCCAGCTCACGCCAGGGCGGGGCGAGTTTAACGGATACGCAGTATTTT	CASSRQGGASLTDTQYF
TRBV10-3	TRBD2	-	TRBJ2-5	TGTGCCATCAGTGAATCTAGCGGGGTAAAGACCCAGTACTTC	CAISESSGVKTQYF
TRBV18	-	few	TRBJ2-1	TGTGCCAGCTCACTGCGGGACAGCCTTGAGGGGCAGTTCTTC	CASSLRDSLEGQFF
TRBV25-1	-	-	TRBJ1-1	TGTGCCAGCATCTCGGGACACCCGAACACTGAAGCTTTCTTT	CASISGHPNTEAFF
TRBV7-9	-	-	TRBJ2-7	TGTGCCAGCAGCTCGGACTGGGGCTACGAGCAGTACTTC	CASSSDWGYEQYF
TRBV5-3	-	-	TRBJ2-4	TGTGCCAGAAGCTTGGGACTAGCCAGGGGTCTGGCCAAAAACATTCAGTACTTC	CARSLGLARGLAKNIQYF
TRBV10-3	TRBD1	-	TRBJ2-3	TGTGCCATCAGTGGGGGGCAGGGGGTCGGCACAGATACGCAGTATTTT	CAISGGQGVGTDTQYF
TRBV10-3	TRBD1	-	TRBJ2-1	TGTGCCATCAGGGACGACAGGGGAAATGAGCAGTTCTTC	CAIRDDRGNEQFF
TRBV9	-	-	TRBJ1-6	TGTGCCAGCAGCCCCCGCGGGAACTCCTATAATTCACCCCTCCACTTT	CASSPRGNSYNSPLHF
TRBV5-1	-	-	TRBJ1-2	TGCGCCAGCAGCTTCTCAGGGGATAGGGGCTACACCTTC	CASSFSGDRGYTF
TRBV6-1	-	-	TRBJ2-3	TGTGCCAGCAGTGAAGTTGCAGGGGCAGATACGCAGTATTTT	CASSEVAGADTQYF
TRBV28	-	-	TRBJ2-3	TGTGCCAGCAACCTCGTTACCCTAGGCACAGATACGCAGTATTTT	CASNLVTLGTDTQYF
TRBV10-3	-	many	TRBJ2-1	TGTGCCATCAGGGAAGACAGAGAGCAGTTCTTC	CAIREDREQFF
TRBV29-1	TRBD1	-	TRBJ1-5	TGCAGCGTTGGGACAGGAACTGATAGCAATCAGCCCCAGCATTTT	CSVGTGTDSNQPQHF
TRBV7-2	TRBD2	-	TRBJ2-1	TGTGCCAGCAGCCCGGGACTAGCGAACTACAATGAGCAGTTCTTC	CASSPGLANYNEQFF
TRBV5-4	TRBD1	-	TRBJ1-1	TGTGCCAGCAGCGACGGGACAGACCTCACTGAAGCTTTCTTT	CASSDGTDLTEAFF